The rows below give T cell receptor beta chains drawn from one sample of a study of T cell responses to AZD1222 COVID-19 vaccine. Method: immunoSEQ multiplex PCR; TCRdb's copy keeps in-frame clones and lacks some. There are around 120,000 clones in the sample; about 89% occur only once, and over 8.5% lies in the top ten. Sample: peripheral blood, taken on day 0 of MenACWY control vaccination. Receptor source: an adult in good health. Both conserved end residues are part of each CDR3. D genes are given only for firm matches. Size is stated for part of the rows, as once, few or many counts, or as a class when the clone is expanded.

j_gene: TRBJ2-3
abundance: NA
v_gene: TRBV11-3
len: 14
d_gene: NA
CDR3nt: TGTGCCAGCAGCCTCGCCGTGGGGCTCTATACGCAGTATTTT
CDR3aa: CASSLAVGLYTQYF

j_gene: TRBJ2-7
abundance: NA
v_gene: TRBV7-2
len: 14
d_gene: NA
CDR3nt: TGTGCCAGCAGCGGCCAAACAGGCTACTACGAGCAGTACTTC
CDR3aa: CASSGQTGYYEQYF

j_gene: TRBJ1-1
abundance: NA
v_gene: TRBV30
len: 15
d_gene: NA
CDR3nt: TGTGCCTGGACTTATGGCGGAGCCAAAAACACTGAAGCTTTCTTT
CDR3aa: CAWTYGGAKNTEAFF

j_gene: TRBJ1-1
abundance: NA
v_gene: TRBV7-6
len: 14
d_gene: NA
CDR3nt: TGTGCCAGCAGCTTACTGGCAGGGAACACTGAAGCTTTCTTT
CDR3aa: CASSLLAGNTEAFF

j_gene: TRBJ2-7
abundance: NA
v_gene: TRBV11-3
len: 13
d_gene: TRBD1
CDR3nt: TGTGCCAGCAGCCGGGACAGAACCTACGAGCAGTACTTC
CDR3aa: CASSRDRTYEQYF

j_gene: TRBJ1-2
abundance: NA
v_gene: TRBV7-9
len: 13
d_gene: NA
CDR3nt: TGTGCCAGCAGCTTAGAAGGGGATGGTGGCTACACCTTC
CDR3aa: CASSLEGDGGYTF

j_gene: TRBJ2-7
abundance: NA
v_gene: TRBV5-1
len: 15
d_gene: NA
CDR3nt: TGCGCCAGCAGCCCCACCGGGACCGTCTCCTACGAGCAGTACTTC
CDR3aa: CASSPTGTVSYEQYF

j_gene: TRBJ2-3
abundance: NA
v_gene: TRBV18
len: 15
d_gene: NA
CDR3nt: TGTGCCAGCTCACGGGACCTCAGGGACACAGATACGCAGTATTTT
CDR3aa: CASSRDLRDTDTQYF

j_gene: TRBJ2-1
abundance: NA
v_gene: TRBV4-3
len: 12
d_gene: NA
CDR3nt: TGCGCCAGCAGCCAAAATAGGCTTGAGCAGTTCTTC
CDR3aa: CASSQNRLEQFF

j_gene: TRBJ2-7
abundance: NA
v_gene: TRBV11-3
len: 19
d_gene: NA
CDR3nt: TGTGCCAGCAGCTTAGAACGGGGGGCCAGGGGGCGAGAGACCTACGAGCAGTACTTC
CDR3aa: CASSLERGARGRETYEQYF

j_gene: TRBJ1-4
abundance: NA
v_gene: TRBV19
len: 16
d_gene: TRBD1
CDR3nt: TGTGCCAGTAGCCCCGGGACAGGTCAGAGATATGAAAAACTGTTTTTT
CDR3aa: CASSPGTGQRYEKLFF

j_gene: TRBJ2-1
abundance: NA
v_gene: TRBV20-1
len: 11
d_gene: NA
CDR3nt: TGCAGTGCTAGAATCGGCAATGAGCAGTTCTTC
CDR3aa: CSARIGNEQFF

j_gene: TRBJ1-4
abundance: NA
v_gene: TRBV27
len: 17
d_gene: NA
CDR3nt: TGTGCCAGCAGTTTAGCGTTTTCACAGGGAAGGTGGGAAAAACTGTTTTTT
CDR3aa: CASSLAFSQGRWEKLFF

j_gene: TRBJ1-1
abundance: NA
v_gene: TRBV27
len: 15
d_gene: NA
CDR3nt: TGTGCCAGCAGTTTAAAGGGACACCAGAACACTGAAGCTTTCTTT
CDR3aa: CASSLKGHQNTEAFF

j_gene: TRBJ2-1
abundance: NA
v_gene: TRBV18
len: 13
d_gene: NA
CDR3nt: TGTGCCAGCTCAGCCCAGCGGCACAATGAGCAGTTCTTC
CDR3aa: CASSAQRHNEQFF

j_gene: TRBJ2-3
abundance: once
v_gene: TRBV5-7
len: 15
d_gene: NA
CDR3nt: TGTGCCAGCAGCGTGGACTTCCCTAGGACAGATACGCAGTATTTT
CDR3aa: CASSVDFPRTDTQYF

j_gene: TRBJ1-2
abundance: NA
v_gene: TRBV5-1
len: 15
d_gene: TRBD1
CDR3nt: TGCGCCAGCAGCTTGGTCGAGGGGGCTGGCTATGGCTACACCTTC
CDR3aa: CASSLVEGAGYGYTF

j_gene: TRBJ1-2
abundance: NA
v_gene: TRBV19
len: 14
d_gene: NA
CDR3nt: TGTGCCAGTAGTACCCGGGACACCTACTATGGCTACACCTTC
CDR3aa: CASSTRDTYYGYTF

j_gene: TRBJ2-2
abundance: NA
v_gene: TRBV7-2
len: 16
d_gene: TRBD2
CDR3nt: TGTGCCAGCAGCTTAGGTGGTAGCGGGAGGACCGGGGAGCTGTTTTTT
CDR3aa: CASSLGGSGRTGELFF

j_gene: TRBJ1-4
abundance: NA
v_gene: TRBV5-4
len: 14
d_gene: TRBD1
CDR3nt: TGTGCCAGCAGCTTAGACAGGGGAAATGAAAAACTGTTTTTT
CDR3aa: CASSLDRGNEKLFF

j_gene: TRBJ1-4
abundance: NA
v_gene: TRBV12-3/TRBV12-4
len: 11
d_gene: NA
CDR3nt: TGTGCCAGCAGTTTGGGTGAAAAACTGTTTTTT
CDR3aa: CASSLGEKLFF

j_gene: TRBJ2-3
abundance: NA
v_gene: TRBV6-4
len: 13
d_gene: TRBD2
CDR3nt: TGTGCCAGCAGTGAGCGGGAGGCAGATACGCAGTATTTT
CDR3aa: CASSEREADTQYF

j_gene: TRBJ2-1
abundance: NA
v_gene: TRBV7-3
len: 15
d_gene: TRBD2
CDR3nt: TGTGCCAGCAGACGACTAGCGGGGGATAACAATGAGCAGTTCTTC
CDR3aa: CASRRLAGDNNEQFF

j_gene: TRBJ1-1
abundance: NA
v_gene: TRBV9
len: 17
d_gene: NA
CDR3nt: TGTGCCAGCAGCGCCTCCTTCACGATGGAAACGAACACTGAAGCTTTCTTT
CDR3aa: CASSASFTMETNTEAFF

j_gene: TRBJ2-2
abundance: once
v_gene: TRBV5-1
len: 15
d_gene: NA
CDR3nt: TGCGCCAGCAGCTTGTTAGGGCAGAACACCGGGGAGCTGTTTTTT
CDR3aa: CASSLLGQNTGELFF

j_gene: TRBJ1-3
abundance: NA
v_gene: TRBV2
len: 17
d_gene: TRBD1
CDR3nt: TGTGCCAGCAGTGAATCTCGACAGGGGGCTTACGGAAACACCATATATTTT
CDR3aa: CASSESRQGAYGNTIYF

j_gene: TRBJ2-7
abundance: once
v_gene: TRBV11-3
len: 14
d_gene: TRBD1
CDR3nt: TGTGCCAGCAGCCCCCGGGACAGGTACTACGAGCAGTACTTC
CDR3aa: CASSPRDRYYEQYF

j_gene: TRBJ2-2
abundance: NA
v_gene: TRBV29-1
len: 14
d_gene: TRBD1
CDR3nt: TGCAGCGTTGAACCCCGGACAGGGTCCGGGGAGCTGTTTTTT
CDR3aa: CSVEPRTGSGELFF

j_gene: TRBJ2-1
abundance: NA
v_gene: TRBV3-1/TRBV3-2
len: 13
d_gene: TRBD2
CDR3nt: TGTGCCAGCGGACTTAGCGGGAGTAATGAGCAGTTCTTC
CDR3aa: CASGLSGSNEQFF

j_gene: TRBJ2-1
abundance: NA
v_gene: TRBV11-2
len: 12
d_gene: NA
CDR3nt: TGTGCCAGCAGCTTTACAGACAATGAGCAGTTCTTC
CDR3aa: CASSFTDNEQFF

j_gene: TRBJ2-1
abundance: NA
v_gene: TRBV7-2
len: 11
d_gene: NA
CDR3nt: TGTGCCAGCAGCCCCCTAGTTGAACAGTTCTTC
CDR3aa: CASSPLVEQFF

j_gene: TRBJ1-2
abundance: NA
v_gene: TRBV27
len: 14
d_gene: TRBD1
CDR3nt: TGTGCCAGCAGTTTAGGACAGGCCGGCTATGGCTACACCTTC
CDR3aa: CASSLGQAGYGYTF

j_gene: TRBJ2-6
abundance: NA
v_gene: TRBV7-9
len: 17
d_gene: TRBD1
CDR3nt: TGTGCCAGCAGGCCGGGACAGGGGGACCCTGGGGCCAACGTCCTGACTTTC
CDR3aa: CASRPGQGDPGANVLTF

j_gene: TRBJ1-1
abundance: NA
v_gene: TRBV29-1
len: 13
d_gene: TRBD1
CDR3nt: TGCAGCGCTCACAGGGGGAGTGGCGCTGAAGCTTTCTTT
CDR3aa: CSAHRGSGAEAFF

j_gene: TRBJ1-1
abundance: once
v_gene: TRBV9
len: 15
d_gene: NA
CDR3nt: TGTGCCAGCAGCGTAGGAAAAGGGTGGGACACTGAAGCTTTCTTT
CDR3aa: CASSVGKGWDTEAFF

j_gene: TRBJ2-7
abundance: once
v_gene: TRBV4-2
len: 15
d_gene: TRBD2
CDR3nt: TGTGCCAGCAGCCAAGGTCTAGCGGGGACCTACGAGCAGTACTTC
CDR3aa: CASSQGLAGTYEQYF

j_gene: TRBJ2-1
abundance: NA
v_gene: TRBV4-2
len: 17
d_gene: TRBD2
CDR3nt: TGTGCCAGCAGCCAAGATCAGGCTAGCGGGAGGTACAATGAGCAGTTCTTC
CDR3aa: CASSQDQASGRYNEQFF

j_gene: TRBJ2-1
abundance: once
v_gene: TRBV5-5
len: 13
d_gene: NA
CDR3nt: TGTGCCAGCAGCTTGCTCCCCCTGAATGAGCAGTTCTTC
CDR3aa: CASSLLPLNEQFF

j_gene: TRBJ2-1
abundance: NA
v_gene: TRBV5-8
len: 15
d_gene: TRBD2
CDR3nt: TGTGCCAGCAGCTTGGGTTTAGCGGGGTACAATGAGCAGTTCTTC
CDR3aa: CASSLGLAGYNEQFF

j_gene: TRBJ1-2
abundance: NA
v_gene: TRBV30
len: 15
d_gene: NA
CDR3nt: TGTGCCTGGAGTCTCTCCTTGCGGATAAACTATGGCTACACCTTC
CDR3aa: CAWSLSLRINYGYTF